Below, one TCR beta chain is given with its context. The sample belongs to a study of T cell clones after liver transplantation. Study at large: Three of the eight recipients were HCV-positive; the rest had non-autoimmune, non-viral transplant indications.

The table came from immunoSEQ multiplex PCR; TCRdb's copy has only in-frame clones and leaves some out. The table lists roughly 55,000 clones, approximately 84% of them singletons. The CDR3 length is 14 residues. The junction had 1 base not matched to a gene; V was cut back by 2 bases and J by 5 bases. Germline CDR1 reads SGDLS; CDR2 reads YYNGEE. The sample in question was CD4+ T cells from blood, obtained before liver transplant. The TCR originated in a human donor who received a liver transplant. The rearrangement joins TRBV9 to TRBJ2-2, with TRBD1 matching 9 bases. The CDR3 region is CASSVGQGTGELFF. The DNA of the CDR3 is TGTGCCAGCAGCGTGGGACAGGGAACCGGGGAGCTGTTTTTT.